A selection of T cell receptor beta chains follows, all from one sample in a study of blood T cells in healthy people across ages. TCRdb reprocessed the 5' RACE reads with MiXCR, giving one entry per CDR3 protein. The sample shows around 580,000 distinct CDR3 sequences, roughly 48% of them seen only once. The sequencing sample was made of blood. All receptors come from a man older than 75 in good health. The CDR3 runs from the conserved cysteine through the conserved F or W. Fields, in order: D gene, J gene, V gene, CDR3 length, clone size, CDR3 DNA, CDR3 protein. The D gene is left open where the match is weak. Clone size is stated in some rows and not others, as once, few, many or a class when expanded.

>NA|TRBJ1-2|TRBV20-1|13|once
TGCAGTGCTAGAGATCAGACAGTCTATGGCTACACCTTC
CSARDQTVYGYTF
>NA|TRBJ2-3|TRBV20-1|12|few
TGCAGTGCTAGATCCGGGTCGGATACGCAGTATTTT
CSARSGSDTQYF
>NA|TRBJ1-2|TRBV6-5|14|NA
TGTGCCAGCAGTAAAAGGACAGTTAACTATGGCTACACCTTC
CASSKRTVNYGYTF
>TRBD2|TRBJ2-7|TRBV27|15|once
TGTGCCAGCAGTTGGGGACTAGCGTTATCCTACGAGCAGTACTTC
CASSWGLALSYEQYF
>TRBD2|TRBJ2-1|TRBV20-1|15|NA
TGCAGTGCTAGATTGGGCGGGAGGGCCTCCAATGAGCAGTTCTTC
CSARLGGRASNEQFF
>TRBD2|TRBJ2-3|TRBV20-1|19|NA
TGCAGTGCTAGAGGGGGGACTAGCGGGAGGCCCCCCCCCACAGATACGCAGTATTTT
CSARGGTSGRPPPTDTQYF
>TRBD2|TRBJ2-3|TRBV24-1|19|NA
TGTGCCACCAGATCACTAGCGGGGGGGGACGAAGGAGCCACAGATACGCAGTATTTT
CATRSLAGGDEGATDTQYF
>TRBD2|TRBJ2-1|TRBV4-1|17|NA
TGCGCCAGCAGCCAAGACAAACTAGCGGGAGGGTACAATGAGCAGTTCTTC
CASSQDKLAGGYNEQFF
>NA|TRBJ1-2|TRBV3-1|14|few
TGTGCCAGCAGCCAACCAGGGGACGGTTGGGGCTACACCTTC
CASSQPGDGWGYTF
>TRBD1|TRBJ2-1|TRBV20-1|16|few
TGCAGTGCTGGGTGGGACAGGGGCGTATCCTACAATGAGCAGTTCTTC
CSAGWDRGVSYNEQFF
>TRBD1|TRBJ2-7|TRBV28|13|few
TGTGCCAGCAGGCTACAGGGGTTCGGCGAGCAGTACTTC
CASRLQGFGEQYF
>TRBD2|TRBJ2-5|TRBV15|13|NA
TGTGCCACCAGTGGGCGGGAGAAAGAGACCCAGTACTTC
CATSGREKETQYF
>NA|TRBJ1-5|TRBV11-1|16|NA
TGTGCCAGCAGCTCCCCCCCTTGGGACAGCAATCAGCCCCAGCATTTT
CASSSPPWDSNQPQHF
>TRBD1|TRBJ2-2|TRBV10-3|16|NA
TGTGCCATCGGTGGGGGGACAGGGACGAACACCGGGGAGCTGTTTTTT
CAIGGGTGTNTGELFF
>TRBD1|TRBJ2-1|TRBV3-1|16|NA
TGTGCCAGCAGCCACCTGGGACAGGGCCCCACCAATGAGCAGTTCTTC
CASSHLGQGPTNEQFF
>NA|TRBJ2-5|TRBV5-1|14|NA
TGCGCCAGCAGCTGGACAGATAAAAAGGAGACCCAGTACTTC
CASSWTDKKETQYF
>NA|TRBJ2-2|TRBV7-2|15|NA
TGTGCCAGCAGCTTAGGACGGGCGAACACCGGGGAGCTGTTTTTT
CASSLGRANTGELFF
>NA|TRBJ2-1|TRBV29-1|14|few
TGCAGAGCCCCGGGGGTGGGATATTCGAATGAGCAGTTCTTC
CRAPGVGYSNEQFF
>NA|TRBJ2-2|TRBV7-2|13|NA
TGTGCCAGCAGTCGCGGGGGCCCCGGGGAGCTGTTTTTT
CASSRGGPGELFF
>TRBD1|TRBJ2-2|TRBV7-3|17|NA
TGTGCCAGCAGCTTCGGACGCATGACAGGGGCTAACGGGGAGCTGTTTTTT
CASSFGRMTGANGELFF
>TRBD2|TRBJ2-1|TRBV6-6|15|many
TGTGCCAGCAGTTACTTGCGGGGGGGCGTCGATGAGCAGTTCTTC
CASSYLRGGVDEQFF
>NA|TRBJ2-1|TRBV9|16|few
TGTGCCAGCAGCGTAGTAGGGCGAGTCTCCTACAATGAGCAGTTCTTC
CASSVVGRVSYNEQFF
>TRBD2|TRBJ2-4|TRBV11-2|16|NA
TGTGCCAGCAGCTTCCTAGCGGGGCTAGCCAAAAACATTCAGTACTTC
CASSFLAGLAKNIQYF
>NA|TRBJ1-5|TRBV20-1|15|NA
TGCAGTGCTCCTGGCTTAGACGGCAGCTATCAGCCCCAGCATTTT
CSAPGLDGSYQPQHF
>NA|TRBJ2-1|TRBV18|13|few
TGTGCCAGCTCACGGGGACTTCTCAATGAGCAGTTCTTC
CASSRGLLNEQFF
>NA|TRBJ2-4|TRBV3-1|12|NA
TGTGCCAGCAGCCCAGGGTCAAACATTCAGTACTTC
CASSPGSNIQYF
>NA|TRBJ2-1|TRBV4-3|16|NA
TGCGCCAGCAGCCAATCCGGGACATCATATCCGGGCCGGCAGTTCTTC
CASSQSGTSYPGRQFF
>NA|TRBJ1-5|TRBV2|14|NA
TGTGCCAGCAGTGTACGGGGGGAAGGTCAGCCCCAGCATTTT
CASSVRGEGQPQHF
>TRBD1|TRBJ2-7|TRBV9|15|NA
TGTGCCAGCAGCTTCCGGGACAGCCTATCCTACGAGCAGTACTTC
CASSFRDSLSYEQYF
>NA|TRBJ1-2|TRBV28|14|NA
TGTGCCAGCAGTTTTCTCCGGCAGGCCTATGGCTACACCTTC
CASSFLRQAYGYTF
>TRBD1|TRBJ2-6|TRBV7-3|16|once
TGTGCCAGCAGCCACCTAACAGGGGCTGGGGCCAACGTCCTGACTTTC
CASSHLTGAGANVLTF
>TRBD1|TRBJ2-3|TRBV11-2|16|NA
TGTGCCAGCAGCTTACTTGGGGACAGAGACACAGATACGCAGTATTTT
CASSLLGDRDTDTQYF
>TRBD1|TRBJ2-7|TRBV5-1|15|few
TGCGCCAGCAGCTCGGGACAGGGGGCGACCTACGAGCAGTACTTC
CASSSGQGATYEQYF
>NA|TRBJ2-3|TRBV24-1|14|few
TGTGCCACCAGTGTCAACAGGGATATAGATACGCAGTATTTT
CATSVNRDIDTQYF
>TRBD1|TRBJ2-1|TRBV7-9|16|few
TGTGCCAGCAGCCGAGGGGACAGGGGGGTTTACAATGAGCAGTTCTTC
CASSRGDRGVYNEQFF
>NA|TRBJ1-2|TRBV6-2/TRBV6-3|14|NA
TGTGCCAGCAGGTACGCGGCCTATCCCTATGGCTACACCTTC
CASRYAAYPYGYTF
>NA|TRBJ1-2|TRBV3-1|14|few
TGTGCCAGCAGCCAATCATCAGGTTTGGGTTCCTACACCTTC
CASSQSSGLGSYTF
>NA|TRBJ2-5|TRBV6-2/TRBV6-3|19|few
TGTGCCAGCAGTTACTCGAGCCGCTTTCAGGAGGGTTTCGGAGAGACCCAGTACTTC
CASSYSSRFQEGFGETQYF
>NA|TRBJ2-7|TRBV20-1|17|few
TGCAGTGCTAGAGATCCCCGGGAGGTACAGGGGGGTATCGGGCAGTACTTC
CSARDPREVQGGIGQYF
>NA|TRBJ2-4|TRBV15|16|NA
TGTGCCACAGCAGCGTACGGCGGAATAGCCAAAAACATTCAGTACTTC
CATAAYGGIAKNIQYF
>NA|TRBJ1-1|TRBV7-8|15|NA
TGTGCCAGCAGCCCTGGACAGACAGGCCCGATTGAAGCTTTCTTT
CASSPGQTGPIEAFF
>NA|TRBJ2-1|TRBV7-6|14|once
TGTGCCAGCAGCTCAGCGCTGACTGAGAGTGGGCAGTTCTTC
CASSSALTESGQFF